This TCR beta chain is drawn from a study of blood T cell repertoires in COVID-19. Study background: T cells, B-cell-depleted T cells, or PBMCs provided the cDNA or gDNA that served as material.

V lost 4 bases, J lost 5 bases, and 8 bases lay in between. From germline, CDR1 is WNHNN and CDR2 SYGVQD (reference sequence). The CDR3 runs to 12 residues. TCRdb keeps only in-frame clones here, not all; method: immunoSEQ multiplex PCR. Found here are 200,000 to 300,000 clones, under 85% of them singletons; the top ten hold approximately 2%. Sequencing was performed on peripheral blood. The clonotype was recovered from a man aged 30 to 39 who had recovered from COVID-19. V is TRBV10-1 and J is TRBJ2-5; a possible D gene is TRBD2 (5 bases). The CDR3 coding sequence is TGCGCCAGCAGTGGACCGGGGGAGACCCAGTACTTC. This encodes CASSGPGETQYF.